This TCR beta chain was identified during a study of blood T cell repertoires in COVID-19. Whole-study context: Sample material is recorded as cDNA or gDNA derived from T cells, B-cell-depleted T cells, or PBMCs.

Germline values: CDR1 SGHRS, CDR2 YFSETQ. V lost 6 bases, J lost 1 base, and 17 bases stayed unmatched. This CDR3 region has 18 residues. TCRdb's table, derived via immunoSEQ multiplex PCR, lists solely in-frame clones and lacks some. The sample records 50,000 to 65,000 clones, approximately 86% being singletons. The sequence came from an older man with acute or convalescent COVID-19. This chain joins TRBV5-1 and TRBJ2-3, with 7 bases identical to TRBD1. Material: peripheral blood. In DNA form, the CDR3 reads TGCGCCAGCACCCTCACCCTGACAGGGCCAGGGGGCACAGATACGCAGTATTTT. Translation: CASTLTLTGPGGTDTQYF.